These T cell receptor beta chains were read from a single sample in a study of T cell repertoires in cytomegalovirus infection. TCRdb re-called the reads through MiXCR, storing one row per CDR3 protein. The sample consists of more than 200,000 distinct CDR3 sequences, approximately 8.3% of them appearing once. Sequencing input: PBMCs. These receptors came from a human donor in good health (CMV status not recorded). Some clones in this sample may be carry-over from other donors' samples. CDR3s include the opening cysteine and the closing phenylalanine or tryptophan.

>TRBV7-8|TRBJ2-5|14
CASSLTAYQETQYF
>TRBV20-1|TRBJ2-1|16
CSARDPGGRAGNEQFF
>TRBV7-2|TRBJ2-2|14
CASSPLVGPGELFF
>TRBV3-1|TRBJ2-7|16
CASSQGSAGVGHEQYF
>TRBV7-2|TRBJ1-6|14
CASSFRSNNSPLHF
>TRBV19|TRBJ2-2|13
CASSIPLTGELFF
>TRBV7-8|TRBJ2-5|15
CASSPKRDRLGTQYF
>TRBV12-3/TRBV12-4|TRBJ2-1|16
CASRGGGLAGGNEQFF
>TRBV6-5|TRBJ2-7|20
CASSYSPPGGGSSDSYEQYF
>TRBV15|TRBJ1-3|13
CATSGGSGNTIYF
>TRBV28|TRBJ1-1|13
CASGDRGNTEAFF
>TRBV19|TRBJ1-1|16
CASRTKRQVVGTEAFF
>TRBV5-5|TRBJ1-6|14
CASSLGLLGSPLHF
>TRBV7-2|TRBJ2-2|14
CASSLPPNTGELFF
>TRBV7-2|TRBJ2-1|11
CASRGGTTVFF
>TRBV12-3/TRBV12-4|TRBJ1-2|13
CASNPRGDYGYTF
>TRBV7-2|TRBJ1-2|14
CASRAGGPLYGYTF
>TRBV7-6|TRBJ1-1|11
CASRKYTEAFF
>TRBV7-2|TRBJ1-1|13
CASSFRGSGEAFF
>TRBV11-2|TRBJ2-2|16
CASRPDLSSRPGELFF
>TRBV6-2/TRBV6-3|TRBJ2-7|12
CASNRASYEQYF
>TRBV7-2|TRBJ1-2|14
CASSLDWDLYGYTF
>TRBV7-2|TRBJ1-1|15
CASSVTGRGATEAFF
>TRBV7-2|TRBJ2-2|15
CASSLALANTGELFF
>TRBV29-1|TRBJ1-2|13
CSVEDQGAGGSTF
>TRBV29-1|TRBJ2-2|13
CSHGSRADGELFF
>TRBV7-8|TRBJ1-5|13
CASSLAASQPQHF
>TRBV7-9|TRBJ1-3|15
CASSSGTGFGNTIYF